This entry describes one T cell receptor (beta chain). In the source study's methods: For nucleated cells, counts were estimated from reference gene primer amplification. Data came from immunoSEQ multiplex PCR; TCRdb stores just in-frame clones and leaves some out. V and J calls plus clone size are reproduced from that table; the DNA served to infer D and trimming. The profile shows roughly 200,000 clones, less than 85% of them singletons. The sample comes from a study of blood T cell repertoires in COVID-19. About the research overall: Specimens from acute and convalescent COVID-19 originated in the United States, Italy and Spain. PBMCs, B-cell-depleted T cells, or T cells provided the cDNA or gDNA that made up the material.

Sequenced sample: peripheral blood. This receptor was identified in a man aged 50-59 years who had recovered from COVID-19.

The DNA for the CDR3 is TGTGCCAGCAGCCAAGAACTAGGCTCCTACGAGCAGTACTTC. Its protein product is CASSQELGSYEQYF. The gene calls are TRBV4-2 and TRBJ2-7; TRBD2 might be the D (5 bases). This CDR3 spans 14 amino acids. Germline loops: CDR1 LGHNA, CDR2 YNFKEQ. The ends were cut back, 0 bases at V and 0 bases at J, with 6 bases in the middle.